This TCR beta chain was found in a study of CD8 T cell repertoires and HIV-1 epitope variants. The wider study: Separate wells received one of Twenty-five Gag or Nef variant peptides.

Trimming cost V 6 bases and J 0 bases, with 6 bases left between them. From germline, CDR1 is MDHEN and CDR2 SYDVKM. The CDR3 runs to 14 residues. Method: immunoSEQ multiplex PCR; TCRdb's copy keeps in-frame clones and lacks some. The profile covers several thousand clones, with roughly two thirds appearing a single time and 35% to 55% taken by the ten largest. This clone has just a few counts. Its antigen remains unknown. The material sequenced was cultured CD8+ T cells derived from PBMCs. This clonotype was sampled from a male donor with HIV. This sequence joins TRBV28 and TRBJ2-6; the D gene could be TRBD1 or TRBD2 (5 bases each). CDR3 sequence (DNA): TGTGCCAGCAGGGGACCCTCTGGGGCCAACGTCCTGACTTTC. As protein: CASRGPSGANVLTF.